Following are 6 T cell receptor beta chains from one sample sequenced in a study of shared clonotypes between healthy human individuals. Clones were read by immunoSEQ multiplex PCR, and TCRdb kept only the in-frame ones, dropping some. The repertoire consists of hundreds of thousands of clones, with 98% occurring once and the leading ten covering 0.3%. CD45RO-negative, CCR7-positively selected cells formed the naive CD8 fraction, excluding terminally differentiated effector memory CD45RA+ cells. Sequences were obtained from naive CD8+ T cells sorted from blood. The origin of the receptors is a man aged 25-40 years in good health.

The chain couples TRBV5-6 to TRBJ2-1, with 10 bases matching TRBD1. CDR1 is SGHDT and CDR2 is YYEEEE in the germline V gene. With V trimmed by 7 bases and J by 2 bases, 6 bases remained unmatched. This CDR3 comprises 15 residues. The CDR3 bases are TGTGCCAGCCGGGACAGGGGTTACCCCTACAATGAGCAGTTCTTC. It encodes CASRDRGYPYNEQFF.

The chain employs TRBV4-2 and TRBJ2-2, with TRBD2 matching over 10 bases. The CDR3 covers 22 residues. Germline V gives CDR1 LGHNA, CDR2 YNFKEQ. V lost 4 bases to trimming and J lost 2 bases; unmatched junction nucleotides: 22. The DNA of the CDR3 is TGTGCCAGCAGCCTGAGGACGGGTCTTCCGACCGGGACTAGCGCTAACACCGGGGAGCTGTTTTTT. Its protein product is CASSLRTGLPTGTSANTGELFF.

Only one count was recorded for this clone. The V and J genes are TRBV6-1 and TRBJ2-2; 8 bases map to TRBD2. The CDR3 sequence is 18 residues long. The junction had 12 bases not matched to a gene; V was cut back by 2 bases and J by 4 bases. Germline lookup yields CDR1 MNHNS and CDR2 SASEGT. CDR3 nucleotide sequence: TGTGCCAGCAGTGAATTTGCGGGGAGCGCGGGAGGCACCGGGGAGCTGTTTTTT. Its translation is CASSEFAGSAGGTGELFF.

Comments on this clone: Other nucleotide sequences from this sample produce the same CDR3. V gene TRBV27 combines with J gene TRBJ2-7; no clear D gene. Germline CDR1 MNHEY, CDR2 SMNVEV (reference sequence). Deletions cut 4 bases from V and 0 bases from J, with 10 bases between. The length of the CDR3 is 14 residues. CDR3 sequence reads: CASSSYSSSYEQYF. Here the CDR3 DNA reads TGTGCCAGCAGTTCCTACAGTAGCTCCTACGAGCAGTACTTC.

V and J are TRBV27 and TRBJ2-7; maybe TRBD2 (6 bases). This CDR3 contains 13 residues. Germline CDR1 MNHEY, CDR2 SMNVEV (reference sequence). The V and J ends lost 7 bases and 1 base respectively, with 11 bases between them. The CDR3 loop reads CASTEGGSYEQYF. CDR3 nucleotide sequence: TGTGCCAGCACCGAAGGAGGGTCCTACGAGCAGTACTTC.

The chain uses TRBV28 and TRBJ2-5, with unresolved D. V lost 2 bases and J lost 4, with 11 bases in between. This CDR3 is 14 amino acids long. CDR1 is MDHEN, CDR2 SYDVKM, per germline. The CDR3 loop is CASSLALGGETQYF. The CDR3 bases are TGTGCCAGCAGTTTAGCTCTAGGTGGAGAGACCCAGTACTTC.